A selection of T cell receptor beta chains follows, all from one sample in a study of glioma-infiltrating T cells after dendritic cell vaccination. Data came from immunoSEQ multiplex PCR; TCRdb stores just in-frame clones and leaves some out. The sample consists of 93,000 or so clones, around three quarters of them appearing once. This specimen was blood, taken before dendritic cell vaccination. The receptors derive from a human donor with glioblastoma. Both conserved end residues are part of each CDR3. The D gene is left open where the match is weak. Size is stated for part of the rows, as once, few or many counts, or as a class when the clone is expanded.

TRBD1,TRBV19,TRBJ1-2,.,TGTGCCAGTAGTACCGGGACAGATGTCTATGGCTACACCTTC,CASSTGTDVYGYTF
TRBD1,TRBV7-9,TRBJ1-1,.,TGTGCCAGCAGCCCGGACAGGGGGACGAACACTGAAGCTTTCTTT,CASSPDRGTNTEAFF
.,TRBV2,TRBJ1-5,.,TGTGCCAGCACCAGGGGTCTAAGGGCTAATCAGCCCCAGCATTTT,CASTRGLRANQPQHF
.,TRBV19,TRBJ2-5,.,TGTGCCAGTAGGGCAGGGCAGCCCCAAGAGACCCAGTACTTC,CASRAGQPQETQYF
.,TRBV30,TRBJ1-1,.,TGTGCCTGGAATTCCTTTCCGGACAGTGAAGCTTTCTTT,CAWNSFPDSEAFF
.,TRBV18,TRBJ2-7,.,TGTGCCAGCTCACCAACGGGAACCTCCGAATCCTACGAGCAGTACTTC,CASSPTGTSESYEQYF
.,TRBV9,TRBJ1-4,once,TGTGCCAGCAGCGACCAGGGGACGAATGAAAAACTGTTTTTT,CASSDQGTNEKLFF
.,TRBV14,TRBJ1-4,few,TGTGCCAGCAGCCACAGACTTGGGTCTATAGAAAAACTGTTTTTT,CASSHRLGSIEKLFF
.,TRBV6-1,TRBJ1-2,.,TGTGCCAGCAGAGATCAGGGGAGCTTGGGCTACACCTTC,CASRDQGSLGYTF
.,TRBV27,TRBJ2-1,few,TGTGCCAGCAGTTTATCAGCCGCGAGCTCCTACAATGAGCAGTTCTTC,CASSLSAASSYNEQFF
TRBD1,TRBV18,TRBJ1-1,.,TGTGCCAGCTCACCAACCCGACCCGGTGGGACAGCAGGCACTGAAGCTTTCTTT,CASSPTRPGGTAGTEAFF
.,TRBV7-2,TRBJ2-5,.,TGTGCCAGCAGACCCCCGGCGGGGGAGACCCAGTACTTC,CASRPPAGETQYF
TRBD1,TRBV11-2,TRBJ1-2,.,TGTGCCAGCAGCTTAGCCTGGACAGGGACTTCTGGCTACACCTTC,CASSLAWTGTSGYTF
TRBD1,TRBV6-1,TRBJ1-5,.,TGTGCCAGCAGTGAAGCCTCGACAGGGGGCTTTATCAATCAGCCCCAGCATTTT,CASSEASTGGFINQPQHF
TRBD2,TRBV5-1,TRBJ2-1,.,TGCGCCAGCAGCGGGGGGGGTACCCCGAGCTCCTACAATGAGCAGTTCTTC,CASSGGGTPSSYNEQFF
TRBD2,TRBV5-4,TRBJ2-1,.,TGTGCCAGTAGCCGAGCGGGGCTAGCGGGTAACAATGAGCAGTTCTTC,CASSRAGLAGNNEQFF
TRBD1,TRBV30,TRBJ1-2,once,TGTGCCTGGAGCGGGACAGGGCGAGGCTACACCTTC,CAWSGTGRGYTF
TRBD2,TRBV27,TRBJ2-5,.,TGTGCCAGCAGTTTACCGGGGGGGACCCAGTACTTC,CASSLPGGTQYF
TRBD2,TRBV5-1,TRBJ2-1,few,TGCGCCAGCAGCTCCCGACTAGCGGGAGAGAAGAACAATGAGCAGTTCTTC,CASSSRLAGEKNNEQFF
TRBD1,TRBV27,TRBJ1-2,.,TGTGCCAGCAGTTCCTTTGCCCGGGGACAGAGCTATGGCTACACCTTC,CASSSFARGQSYGYTF
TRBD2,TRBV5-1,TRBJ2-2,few,TGCGCCAGCAGCCGGGGACTAGCGCCCTACACCGGGGAGCTGTTTTTT,CASSRGLAPYTGELFF
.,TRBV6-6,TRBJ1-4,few,TGTGCCAGCAGCAACAGGGAAGAAAAACTGTTTTTT,CASSNREEKLFF
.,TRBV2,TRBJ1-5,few,TGTGCCAGCAGTGGACAGTTCAATCAGCCCCAGCATTTT,CASSGQFNQPQHF
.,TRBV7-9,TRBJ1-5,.,TGTGCCAGCAGCCAGGCGAGGGATCAGCCCCAGCATTTT,CASSQARDQPQHF
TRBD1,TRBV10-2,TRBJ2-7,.,TGCGCCAGCAGTGAGACAGGGGCCTACGAGCAGTACTTC,CASSETGAYEQYF
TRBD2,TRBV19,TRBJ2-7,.,TGTGCCAGTAGTATAGTATCTAGCGGGAACTACGAGCAGTACTTC,CASSIVSSGNYEQYF
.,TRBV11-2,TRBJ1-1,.,TGTGCCAGCAGCTTAGTCGGGGGAGGGGGAACTGAAGCTTTCTTT,CASSLVGGGGTEAFF
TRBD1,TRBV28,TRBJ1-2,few,TGTGCCAGCCGTGGGGGGCCAGGGGGGGGCTACACCTTC,CASRGGPGGGYTF
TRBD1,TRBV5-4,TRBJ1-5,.,TGTGCCAGCAGCCGGGACAGGGGGCAACCCCAGCATTTT,CASSRDRGQPQHF
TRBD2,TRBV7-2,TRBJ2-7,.,TGTGCCAGCAGCTTAGGAGGGGCGGGGGTCACCTACGAGCAGTACTTC,CASSLGGAGVTYEQYF
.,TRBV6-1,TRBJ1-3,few,TGTGCCAGCAGTGAAGCGCCGGGTTACGGAAACACCATATATTTT,CASSEAPGYGNTIYF
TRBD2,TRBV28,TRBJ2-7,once,TGTGCCAGCAGTTTAACGGGGCGGGAGCGAAGCTACGAGCAGTACTTC,CASSLTGRERSYEQYF
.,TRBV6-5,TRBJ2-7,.,TGTGCCAGCAGCCTCCTCGCGGGAATACACGAGCAGTACTTC,CASSLLAGIHEQYF
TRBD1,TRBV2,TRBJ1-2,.,TGTGCCAGCAGGGGACAGGGAAATGGCTACACCTTC,CASRGQGNGYTF
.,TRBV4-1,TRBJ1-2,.,TGCGCCAGCAGCCGACCCGTGCAGGGTGTTGACTACACCTTC,CASSRPVQGVDYTF
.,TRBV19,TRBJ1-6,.,TGTGCCAGTTCTTCGTCAGGGGTCGATTCACCCCTCCACTTT,CASSSSGVDSPLHF
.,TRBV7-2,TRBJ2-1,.,TGTGCCAGCAGCTTAGTGGCAAATGAGCAGTTCTTC,CASSLVANEQFF
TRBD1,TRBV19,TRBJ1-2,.,TGTGCCAGTACCGAGGGACAGGGGATCTACTATGGCTACACCTTC,CASTEGQGIYYGYTF
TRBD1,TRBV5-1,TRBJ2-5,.,TGCGCCAGCAGCTTGGTTCCAGGGGGCCCAGAGACCCAGTACTTC,CASSLVPGGPETQYF
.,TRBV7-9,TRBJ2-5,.,TGTGCCAGCAGCTCCGTCCTTCAAGTATTCCCGGTCGGGGAGACCCAGTACTTC,CASSSVLQVFPVGETQYF
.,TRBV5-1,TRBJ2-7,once,TGCGCCAGCACGACGGACTGGGCAGTCGACGAGCAGTACTTC,CASTTDWAVDEQYF
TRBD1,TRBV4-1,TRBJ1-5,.,TGCGCCAGCAGCTCGGGGACAGGAAATTATCAGCCCCAGCATTTT,CASSSGTGNYQPQHF
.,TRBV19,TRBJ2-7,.,TGTGCCTCAGGGGAGAGCGAGCAGTACTTC,CASGESEQYF
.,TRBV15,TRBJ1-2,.,TGTGCCACCAGCAGAGTGGGGGCTGGCTATGGCTACACCTTC,CATSRVGAGYGYTF
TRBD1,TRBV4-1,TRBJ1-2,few,TGCGCCAGCAGCCAAGATCTTGCAGGGGGCAACTATGGCTACACCTTC,CASSQDLAGGNYGYTF
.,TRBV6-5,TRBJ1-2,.,TGTGCCAGCAGTTACCAGGGGTCCTATGGCTACACCTTC,CASSYQGSYGYTF
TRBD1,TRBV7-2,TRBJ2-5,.,TGTGCCAGCAGCTCGGGACAGGGGGCAGGGGAGACCCAGTACTTC,CASSSGQGAGETQYF
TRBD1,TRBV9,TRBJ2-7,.,TGTGCCAGCAGCGCCATAGGACAGGGGAATTTCGGCGAGCAGTACTTC,CASSAIGQGNFGEQYF
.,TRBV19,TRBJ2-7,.,TGTGCCAGTAGTATAGACCTTTACTCCTACGAGCAGTACTTC,CASSIDLYSYEQYF
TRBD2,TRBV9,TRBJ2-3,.,TGTGCCAGCAGCGTAGCTTTGGAGAAGCGGGGGGGCCGCACAGATACGCAGTATTTT,CASSVALEKRGGRTDTQYF
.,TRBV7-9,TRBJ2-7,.,TGTGCCAGCAGCATGAGCCAGGGCTACGAGCAGTACTTC,CASSMSQGYEQYF
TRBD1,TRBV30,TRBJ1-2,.,TGTGCCTGGAGTGTGGGACAGGGGTTCTATGGCTACACCTTC,CAWSVGQGFYGYTF
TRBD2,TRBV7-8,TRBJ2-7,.,TGTGCCAGCAGCTTAAGGACTAGTATCCACGAGCAGTACTTC,CASSLRTSIHEQYF
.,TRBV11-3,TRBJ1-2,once,TGTGCCAGCAGCTTTTGTCCCCTCTTCTATGGCTACACCTTC,CASSFCPLFYGYTF
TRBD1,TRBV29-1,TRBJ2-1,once,TGCAGCGTTGAAAAGTGGGACAGGGGCGATGAGCAGTTCTTC,CSVEKWDRGDEQFF
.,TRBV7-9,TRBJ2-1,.,TGTGCCAGCAGGAGGGGGGGCACCTACAATGAGCAGTTCTTC,CASRRGGTYNEQFF
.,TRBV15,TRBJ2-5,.,TGTGCCACCAGCAGAGATTACCTCGGAGACCAAGAGACCCAGTACTTC,CATSRDYLGDQETQYF
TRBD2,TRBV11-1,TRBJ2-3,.,TGTGCCAGCAGCTTAGATAGTAGCGGGCGTTTTGATACGCAGTATTTT,CASSLDSSGRFDTQYF
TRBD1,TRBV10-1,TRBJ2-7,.,TGCGCCAGCAGTTCGCCGGACAGGTCCTACGAGCAGTACTTC,CASSSPDRSYEQYF